This note documents a single T cell receptor (beta chain) sequence. Its antigen is still unknown. The record originates from a study of T cell responses to AZD1222 COVID-19 vaccine. Points from the study as a whole: Mapped onto spike, vaccine-associated CD4 TCRs spanned it and were dominant at 160-218 and 743-854.

This CDR3 is built from 12 residues. V was pared by 5 bases and J by 2 bases, with 6 bases between. Per germline, CDR1 SQVTM and CDR2 ANQGSEA. Sequencing used immunoSEQ multiplex PCR; TCRdb keeps in-frame clones, though not all of them. The repertoire has about 56,000 clones, 80% to 90% of them found once; the top ten carry less than 15%. The sequences come from peripheral blood, collected on day 0 of AZD1222 vaccination. The source is an adult in good health. The rearrangement uses TRBV29-1 and TRBJ2-2; no clear D gene. CDR3 coding DNA: TGCAGCGTTTACAGAAACACCGGGGAGCTGTTTTTT. Translated, it gives CSVYRNTGELFF.